A single sample gave rise to the 25 T cell receptor beta chains below, sequenced in a study of shared clonotypes between healthy human individuals. Data came from immunoSEQ multiplex PCR; TCRdb stores just in-frame clones and leaves some out. The sample consists of 470,000 or so clones, roughly 80% of them appearing once. Sequencing was performed on PBMCs. These receptors were obtained from a woman between 40 and 50 years old in good health. Some clones in this sample may be carry-over from other donors' samples.

The chain links TRBV11-2 to TRBJ2-7; 8 nucleotides line up with TRBD1. The germline V gene has CDR1 SGHAT and CDR2 FQNNGV. This CDR3 contains 15 residues. Trimming cost V 7 bases and J 1 base; bases outside gene matches: 9. CDR3 sequence: CASTYSRTGSYEQYF. CDR3 in DNA: TGTGCCAGCACTTACTCTCGGACAGGGTCCTACGAGCAGTACTTC.

This clone came up a few times. V and J are TRBV29-1 and TRBJ2-7; TRBD1 aligns across 7 bases. The CDR3 contains 13 residues. Germline V CDR1 and CDR2: SQVTM, ANQGSEA. V lost 5 bases, J lost 5 bases, and 9 bases stayed unmatched. CDR3 nucleotide sequence: TGCAGCGTTATTCACAGGGGACGGGACGAGCAGTACTTC. Translated, it gives CSVIHRGRDEQYF.

With respect to this clone: One base separates it from a far larger clone, so it is likely a read error. The rearrangement links TRBV27 to TRBJ1-1; no clear D. The V end lost 6 bases, the J end lost 1 base, and 9 bases lay between the germline ends. The CDR3 extends over 13 amino acids. Looked up from germline, CDR1 is MNHEY and CDR2 is SMNVEV (reference sequence). CDR3 coding DNA: TGTGCCAGCAGCGAGAGTGAGAACACTGAAGCTTTCTTT. Translated, it gives CASSESENTEAFF.

This chain connects TRBV19 to TRBJ2-1; maybe TRBD2 (6 bases). The CDR3 is made up of 15 amino acids. The germline gives CDR1 LNHDA, CDR2 SQIVND (reference sequence). V lost 3 bases, J lost 7 bases, and 16 bases lay in between. The CDR3 sequence is CASSIGMAGNNEQFF. CDR3 DNA: TGTGCCAGTAGTATTGGTATGGCGGGAAATAATGAGCAGTTCTTC.

V gene TRBV7-6 combines with J gene TRBJ2-3; 15 positions match TRBD2. After removal of 5 bases from V and 1 base from J, the junction contained 10 bases not matched to a gene. There are 19 residues in the CDR3. Looked up from germline, CDR1 is SGHVS and CDR2 is FNYEAQ. The CDR3 DNA follows: TGTGCCAGCAGCAAAGGACTAGCGGGAGGGGGAAGGGGCACAGATACGCAGTATTTT. Translating it yields CASSKGLAGGGRGTDTQYF.

This chain joins TRBV11-3 and TRBJ2-1, with a weak D call TRBD2 (6 bases). The ends were cut back, 8 bases at V and 6 bases at J, with 26 bases in the middle. The CDR3 spans 17 residues. Looked up from germline, CDR1 is SGHNT and CDR2 is YENEEA. The CDR3 protein is CASGTFSKWRAGNEQFF. The CDR3 DNA sequence: TGTGCCAGCGGCACTTTCTCGAAGTGGCGAGCGGGCAATGAGCAGTTCTTC.

This clone was found many times. Additional DNA sequences in this sample encode the identical CDR3. The chain couples TRBV4-2 to TRBJ1-2; D gene unclear. The length of the CDR3 is 12 residues. Trimming pared 8 bases from V and 3 bases from J, leaving 10 bases between. CDR1 is LGHNA, CDR2 YNFKEQ, per germline. The CDR3 is CASSREHYGYTF. The CDR3 DNA is TGTGCCAGCTCGCGGGAACACTATGGCTACACCTTC.

The chain employs TRBV19 and TRBJ2-5, with a possible D match to TRBD2 (5 bases). Germline V gene data show CDR1 as LNHDA and CDR2 as SQIVND (reference sequence). The ends were cut back, 2 bases at V and 5 bases at J, with 9 bases in the middle. CDR3 length: 13 amino acids. The CDR3 is CASSIQGGETQYF. DNA of the CDR3: TGTGCCAGTAGTATACAAGGCGGGGAGACCCAGTACTTC. The entire variable domain, with the rest obtained from reference TRBV19 and TRBJ2-5, is as follows: DGGITQSPKYLFRKEGQNVTLSCEQNLNHDAMYWYRQDPGQGLRLIYYSQIVNDFQKGDIAEGYSVSREKKESFPLTVTSAQKNPTAFYLCASSIQGGETQYFGPGTRLLVL.

Worth noting for this clone: Other nucleotide sequences in the sample specify the same CDR3. This chain joins TRBV30 and TRBJ1-2, with D hard to call. Per the germline V gene, CDR1 is GTSNPN and CDR2 is SVGIG (reference sequence). The CDR3 consists of 11 residues. V gave up 4 bases and J gave up 0 bases, with 3 bases separating them. CDR3: CAWTSNYGYTF. In nucleotides, the CDR3 is TGTGCCTGGACATCTAACTATGGCTACACCTTC.

As concerns this clone: Other nucleotide sequences in the sample specify the same CDR3. The chain couples TRBV7-2 to TRBJ1-1, with unresolved D. Germline CDR1 reads SGHTA; CDR2 reads FQGNSA. V lost 1 base and J 0 bases, leaving 12 bases between the germline ends. The CDR3 sequence is 16 residues long. The CDR3 sequence: CASSLGRTGMNTEAFF. The CDR3 nucleotides are TGTGCCAGCAGCTTAGGAAGGACGGGAATGAACACTGAAGCTTTCTTT.

The V call is TRBV28, the J call TRBJ2-3; D may be TRBD1 (6 bases). The V end was cut by 7 bases, the J end by 1 base, with 9 bases between. Germline-derived CDR1 and CDR2 are MDHEN and SYDVKM. The CDR3 is made up of 13 amino acids. The CDR3 bases are TGTGCCAGCAATGGGGGCCGCACAGATACGCAGTATTTT. It specifies CASNGGRTDTQYF.

The chain couples TRBV28 to TRBJ2-1, with 8 positions matching TRBD1. Losses at the gene ends were 2 bases for V and 1 base for J; bases not matched to a gene: 4. Germline lookup yields CDR1 MDHEN and CDR2 SYDVKM. This CDR3 contains 16 residues. CDR3 DNA sequence: TGTGCCAGCAGTTTAGGGGGGACAGGTTCCTACAATGAGCAGTTCTTC. It yields the protein CASSLGGTGSYNEQFF. Full variable domain (rest looked up from reference TRBV28 and TRBJ2-1): DVKVTQSSRYLVKRTGEKVFLECVQDMDHENMFWYRQDPGLGLRLIYFSYDVKMKEKGDIPEGYSVSREKKERFSLILESASTNQTSMYLCASSLGGTGSYNEQFFGPGTRLTVL.

The genes are TRBV28 and TRBJ2-2; D possibly corresponds to TRBD1 (6 bases). The V gene's germline CDR1 is MDHEN and CDR2 SYDVKM. The CDR3 length is 17 residues. V was clipped by 2 bases and J by 1 base, with 14 bases between them. The CDR3, as DNA: TGTGCCAGCAGTTTAACAGGGCATCGGGAGAACACCGGGGAGCTGTTTTTT. The encoded protein is CASSLTGHRENTGELFF.

This clone was picked up many times. This sample includes further DNA sequences coding for the same CDR3. The chain links TRBV7-8 to TRBJ2-7; 11 bases align to TRBD2. Germline loops: CDR1 SGHVS, CDR2 FQNEAQ. With 4 bases clipped from V and 4 bases from J, the junction kept 6 bases outside the gene matches. The CDR3 contains 15 residues. CDR3 DNA sequence: TGTGCCAGCAGCTCCCGCCGACTAGCGGGGTACGAGCAGTACTTC. Translated, it gives CASSSRRLAGYEQYF.

The chain is built from TRBV4-1 and TRBJ1-5; D gene unclear. With 1 base removed from V and 3 bases from J, the gap between germline ends came to 7 bases. This CDR3 is 14 amino acids long. Germline CDR1 reads MGHRA; CDR2 reads YSYEKL. The CDR3 DNA follows: TGCGCCAGCAGCCAAGGACTGCTCAATCAGCCCCAGCATTTT. As protein: CASSQGLLNQPQHF.

The V and J genes are TRBV10-3 and TRBJ2-7, with 7 bases fitting TRBD2. This CDR3 contains 12 residues. Trimming cost V 8 bases and J 2 bases; bases outside gene matches: 3. Looked up from germline, CDR1 is ENHRY and CDR2 is SYGVKD. CDR3 nucleotide sequence: TGTGCCATCGGGGGGACTACCTACGAGCAGTACTTC. Residues: CAIGGTTYEQYF.

This clone occurred many times. The V and J genes are TRBV28 and TRBJ2-7; D ambiguous. Germline V CDR1 and CDR2: MDHEN, SYDVKM. V was trimmed by 0 bases and J by 5 bases, leaving 5 bases between them. This CDR3 comprises 12 residues. CDR3 DNA: TGTGCCAGCAGTTTATGGCCCGACGAGCAGTACTTC. It codes for CASSLWPDEQYF.

The chain combines TRBV19 with TRBJ1-3; D is possibly TRBD1 (6 bases). CDR1 and CDR2 (germline): LNHDA, SQIVND (reference sequence). V was trimmed by 5 bases and J by 0 bases, leaving 8 bases between them. This CDR3 is built from 14 residues. The CDR3 sequence: CASSQGSSGNTIYF. In nucleotides, the CDR3 is TGTGCCAGTAGTCAGGGGAGCTCTGGAAACACCATATATTTT.

J is TRBJ1-3 and V is TRBV9; D ambiguous. This CDR3 has 16 residues. Trimming took 6 bases from V and 0 from J, leaving 16 bases between them. The germline CDR1 and CDR2 sequences are SGDLS and YYNGEE. Here the CDR3 reads CASTPPTEDSGNTIYF. In DNA, the CDR3 is TGTGCCAGCACCCCTCCGACGGAGGACTCTGGAAACACCATATATTTT.

This rearrangement joins TRBV18 to TRBJ2-7, with 7 bases fitting TRBD1. CDR1 KGHSH and CDR2 LQKENI come from the germline V gene. The trim removed 8 bases at V and 3 bases at J, leaving 7 bases unmatched. CDR3 length: 13 residues. CDR3 loop: CASAQGQNYEQYF. The DNA of the CDR3 is TGTGCCAGCGCCCAGGGACAGAACTACGAGCAGTACTTC.

In the case of this clone: Other DNA sequences within the sample encode an identical CDR3. The V and J genes are TRBV28 and TRBJ1-1; 9 bases agree with TRBD1. The germline CDR1 and CDR2 sequences are MDHEN and SYDVKM. Germline trimming cut 5 bases from V and 4 bases from J; bases unmatched to any gene: 5. CDR3 length: 14 amino acids. CDR3 in amino acids: CASSAQTGGTEAFF. The CDR3 region has the DNA TGTGCCAGCAGTGCACAGACAGGGGGCACTGAAGCTTTCTTT.

This sequence joins TRBV19 and TRBJ2-7; D is tentatively TRBD1 or TRBD2 (5 bases each). CDR1 and CDR2 (germline): LNHDA, SQIVND (reference sequence). The germline V and J ends were trimmed by 4 bases and 2 bases, with 15 bases remaining between them. This CDR3 contains 15 residues. The CDR3 coding sequence is TGTGCCAGTAGTAGGATCCGGGACGGTCCCTACGAGCAGTACTTC. This translates into CASSRIRDGPYEQYF.

This chain uses TRBV5-1 with TRBJ2-3; tentatively, D is TRBD2 (5 bases). The CDR3 is 16 residues long. Germline V gives CDR1 SGHRS, CDR2 YFSETQ. Trimming shortened V by 0 bases and J by 1 base, and 12 bases separated the two germline ends. DNA of the CDR3: TGCGCCAGCAGCTTGGGAACTAGTGACCGCACAGATACGCAGTATTTT. Its translation is CASSLGTSDRTDTQYF.

The genes are TRBV18 and TRBJ2-1, with D hard to call. The CDR3 extends over 13 amino acids. Per germline, CDR1 KGHSH and CDR2 LQKENI. With 3 bases removed from V and 2 bases from J, the gap between germline ends came to 5 bases. CDR3 loop: CASSPPTYNEQFF. In nucleotides, the CDR3 is TGTGCCAGCTCACCCCCCACCTACAATGAGCAGTTCTTC.

Worth noting for this clone: The likely explanation is a read error, given a far larger clone one base away. This chain links TRBV7-2 with TRBJ2-7; 11 nucleotides agree with TRBD2. Germline CDR1 and CDR2: SGHTA and FQGNSA. V shed 5 bases, J shed 7 bases, and the junction held 16 bases outside the gene matches. CDR3 length: 17 amino acids. The CDR3 bases are TGTGCCAGCAGCCTCCGAGCTCGGGGACTAGCGGTAGTAGAGCAGTACTTC. Its protein is CASSLRARGLAVVEQYF.